Presented here are 18 T cell receptor beta chains from one specimen sequenced in a study of T-cell reconstitution after alpha-beta-depleted transplantation in children. Unique molecular identifiers tagged the TCRbeta library. TCRdb reprocessed the PCR reads with MiXCR, giving one entry per CDR3 protein. The table has roughly 89,000 distinct CDR3 sequences, about 12% seen once. Sample: PBMCs from the stem cell graft donor, taken from the stem cell graft. The receptor source for this set is a human donor who donated a stem cell graft to a child with inherited bone marrow failure.

In its sample, this clonotype was seen many times. V and J are TRBV27 and TRBJ2-7; 8 bases are a match to TRBD2. The junction had 5 bases not matched to a gene; V was cut back by 5 bases and J by 2 bases. This CDR3 contains 14 residues. Per germline, CDR1 MNHEY and CDR2 SMNVEV (reference sequence). The CDR3 DNA reads as TGTGCCAGCAGTCCCCCGACTAGCGCCTACGAGCAGTACTTC. It is translated as CASSPPTSAYEQYF.

This clonotype was seen ten or more times. CDR3 nucleotides: TGTGCCATCAGTGAGGGGACAGGGGTCCTCTATGGCTACACCTTC. Protein product: CAISEGTGVLYGYTF. J is TRBJ1-2 and V is TRBV10-3, with 10 bases identical to TRBD1. Per germline, CDR1 ENHRY and CDR2 SYGVKD. The CDR3 loop spans 15 amino acids. The J segment lost 4 bases and the V segment lost 2 bases, leaving 4 bases of the junction unmatched.

The table lists this clonotype with many counts. The chain links TRBV12-3 or TRBV12-4 to TRBJ2-1, with TRBD2 identical over 7 bases. The CDR3 spans 18 residues. V lost 1 base to trimming and J lost 9 bases; unmatched junction nucleotides: 18. CDR3 bases: TGTGCCAGCAGTTTAGTTCTAGCGGAGATCCTCCGGTCCTCTGAGCAGTTCTTC. It is translated as CASSLVLAEILRSSEQFF.

This clonotype was observed many times. CDR3 in DNA: TGTGCCAGCAGCCTAACAGGGGCCCTCACTGAAGCTTTCTTT. It yields the protein CASSLTGALTEAFF. The V gene is TRBV27, the J gene TRBJ1-1, with 7 bases that match TRBD1. The V segment lost 6 bases and the J segment 4 bases; nucleotides outside the gene matches: 8. This CDR3 comprises 14 residues. Germline V lookup: CDR1 MNHEY, CDR2 SMNVEV (reference sequence).

The sample holds many counts of this clonotype. This chain connects TRBV5-1 to TRBJ1-1; D not resolved. V gave up 4 bases and J gave up 0 bases, with 19 bases separating them. CDR1 and CDR2 (germline): SGHRS, YFSETQ. The CDR3 sequence is 17 residues long. The CDR3 reads CASSPGGPGSVNTEAFF. CDR3 DNA: TGCGCCAGCAGCCCCGGCGGCCCCGGGAGTGTGAACACTGAAGCTTTCTTT. Using reference TRBV5-1 and TRBJ1-1 for the parts outside the CDR3, the full variable domain is KAGVTQTPRYLIKTRGQQVTLSCSPISGHRSVSWYQQTPGQGLQFLFEYFSETQRNKGNFPGRFSGRQFSNSRSEMNVSTLELGDSALYLCASSPGGPGSVNTEAFFGQGTRLTVV.

This clonotype appeared many times. The chain is built from TRBV6-2 or TRBV6-3 and TRBJ2-2, with D unclear. Germline V CDR1 and CDR2: MNHEY, SVGEGT. This CDR3 comprises 13 residues. The germline V and J ends were trimmed by 2 bases and 3 bases, with 4 bases remaining between them. This CDR3 is CASSYDDTGELFF. CDR3 in DNA: TGTGCCAGCAGTTACGACGACACCGGGGAGCTGTTTTTT.

This clonotype was detected ten times or more. The V and J genes are TRBV20-1 and TRBJ2-5; 9 bases match TRBD1. V lost 1 base, J lost 8 bases, and 8 bases stayed unmatched. Germline V lookup: CDR1 DFQATT, CDR2 SNEGSKA (reference sequence). This CDR3 spans 14 amino acids. The CDR3 is CSARAGQGRVTQYF. CDR3 nucleotides: TGCAGTGCTAGAGCGGGACAGGGCAGGGTCACCCAGTACTTC.

This clonotype has at least ten counts. The V and J genes are TRBV5-1 and TRBJ1-2, with TRBD1 matching over 8 bases. CDR1 and CDR2 from the germline V gene are SGHRS and YFSETQ. V was clipped by 6 bases and J by 2 bases; unmatched bases: 6. The length of the CDR3 is 14 residues. CDR3 region: CASKGQGPNYGYTF. CDR3 sequence (DNA): TGCGCCAGCAAAGGACAGGGACCAAACTATGGCTACACCTTC.

This clonotype was seen many times. The chain has TRBV7-2 and TRBJ1-5; tentatively, D is TRBD1 (6 bases). The germline gives CDR1 SGHTA, CDR2 FQGNSA. V lost 5 bases and J lost 2, with 13 bases in between. The CDR3 consists of 15 residues. CDR3 bases: TGTGCCAGCAGCCCCCAGGGGTTAGGCAATCAGCCCCAGCATTTT. Its protein product is CASSPQGLGNQPQHF.

This chain uses TRBV4-3 with TRBJ1-2, with D tentatively TRBD1 (6 bases). Germline CDR1 and CDR2: LGHNA and YSLEER. The CDR3 spans 14 residues. The V end was cut by 1 base, the J end by 2 bases, with 8 bases between. In nucleotides, the CDR3 is TGCGCCAGCAGCCAAGGACAGGAGAACTATGGCTACACCTTC. This codes for CASSQGQENYGYTF.

Ten or more counts support this clonotype. The chain couples TRBV5-1 to TRBJ2-2, with D unresolved. The CDR3 is made up of 14 amino acids. CDR1 and CDR2 (germline): SGHRS, YFSETQ. The V end lost 2 bases, the J end lost 1 base, and 6 bases lay between the germline ends. CDR3 nucleotide sequence: TGCGCCAGCAGCTTAGTGGAGAACACCGGGGAGCTGTTTTTT. Translating it yields CASSLVENTGELFF. Variable domain in full (rest from reference TRBV5-1 and TRBJ2-2): KAGVTQTPRYLIKTRGQQVTLSCSPISGHRSVSWYQQTPGQGLQFLFEYFSETQRNKGNFPGRFSGRQFSNSRSEMNVSTLELGDSALYLCASSLVENTGELFFGEGSRLTVL.

In this sample, this clonotype turned up many times. The chain links TRBV10-3 to TRBJ1-6, with D unresolved. The V and J ends lost 2 bases and 0 bases respectively, with 5 bases between them. Germline CDR1 reads ENHRY; CDR2 reads SYGVKD. This CDR3 has 15 amino acids. The CDR3 is CAISERSSYNSPLHF. The CDR3 bases are TGTGCCATCAGTGAGAGGAGCTCCTATAATTCACCCCTCCACTTT.

This clonotype was recorded many times. The genes are TRBV20-1 and TRBJ1-1; D gene unclear. This CDR3 comprises 14 residues. Germline loops: CDR1 DFQATT, CDR2 SNEGSKA (reference sequence). V lost 6 bases to trimming and J lost 1 base, with 15 bases between them. In DNA form, the CDR3 reads TGCAGTGCCATACCAGGTTCCCAGAACACTGAAGCTTTCTTT. Translation gives CSAIPGSQNTEAFF.

This clonotype was detected ten times or more. This chain connects TRBV20-1 to TRBJ1-1; 11 positions match TRBD1. The ends lost 3 bases at V and 11 bases at J; junction bases unmatched: 11. Germline loops: CDR1 DFQATT, CDR2 SNEGSKA (reference sequence). There are 14 residues in the CDR3. CDR3 DNA sequence: TGCAGTGCTAGGGACAGGGGGCACTTTATTGGGGCTTTCTTT. Amino acids: CSARDRGHFIGAFF.

This sequence joins TRBV6-2 or TRBV6-3 and TRBJ2-7, with 11 nucleotides matching TRBD2. After removal of 3 bases from V and 2 bases from J, the junction contained 9 bases not matched to a gene. The CDR3 sequence is 17 residues long. Germline CDR1 reads MNHEY; CDR2 reads SVGEGT. The CDR3 DNA follows: TGTGCCAGCAGTTATGAACTAGCGGGAGAGTCGGCCTACGAGCAGTACTTC. Translating gives CASSYELAGESAYEQYF.

This clonotype has ten or more counts. The gene calls are TRBV5-1 and TRBJ2-1; possible D gene TRBD1, 5 bases. V lost 0 bases, J lost 0 bases, and 10 bases lay in between. Looked up from germline, CDR1 is SGHRS and CDR2 is YFSETQ. The CDR3 loop spans 16 amino acids. CDR3 loop: CASSLEQAGSYNEQFF. CDR3 bases: TGCGCCAGCAGCTTGGAACAGGCTGGCTCCTACAATGAGCAGTTCTTC.

This clonotype appeared many times. The J gene is TRBJ2-1, the V gene TRBV5-5; tentative D call: TRBD1 (5 bases). The V end lost 2 bases, the J end lost 12 bases, and 15 bases lay between the germline ends. There are 13 residues in the CDR3. The germline V gene encodes CDR1 SGHKS and CDR2 YYEKEE (reference sequence). The CDR3 DNA reads as TGTGCCAGCAGCTTAGAATACAGGTCTGGGCAGTTCTTC. This translates into CASSLEYRSGQFF.

The chain carries TRBV5-5 and TRBJ2-3, with D perhaps TRBD1 (5 bases). Germline CDR1 reads SGHKS; CDR2 reads YYEKEE (reference sequence). Trimming took 1 base from V and 0 from J, leaving 18 bases between them. The CDR3 contains 18 residues. CDR3 coding DNA: TGTGCCAGCAGCTTGTCACCAGGGATCATCGAGAGCACAGATACGCAGTATTTT. It translates to CASSLSPGIIESTDTQYF.